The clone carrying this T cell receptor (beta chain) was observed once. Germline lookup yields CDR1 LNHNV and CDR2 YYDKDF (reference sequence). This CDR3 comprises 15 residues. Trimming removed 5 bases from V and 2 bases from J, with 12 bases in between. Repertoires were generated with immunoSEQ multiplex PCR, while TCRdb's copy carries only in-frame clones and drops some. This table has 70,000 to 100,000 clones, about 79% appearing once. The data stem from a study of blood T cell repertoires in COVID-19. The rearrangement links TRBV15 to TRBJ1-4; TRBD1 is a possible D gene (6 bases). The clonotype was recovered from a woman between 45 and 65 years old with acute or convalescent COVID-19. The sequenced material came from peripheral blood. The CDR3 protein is CATSPRTATNEKLFF. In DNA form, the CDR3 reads TGTGCCACCAGCCCCCGGACAGCTACTAATGAAAAACTGTTTTTT.